The present entry profiles one T cell receptor (beta chain) with its context. Its antigen is currently unknown. The sample originates from a study of cytomegalovirus exposure and HLA in healthy donors. Study outcomes and limitations: In a later analysis, an Asian-associated ancestry cluster reportedly showed fewer N-insertions than the 666-donor mean. Association of a missense DCLRE1C variant with TCR beta V- and J-gene trimming was reported in a later analysis.

Primers for the PCR totalled 60 Vbeta and 13 Jbeta. Clones were read by immunoSEQ multiplex PCR, and TCRdb kept only the in-frame ones, dropping some. The data contain 100,000 or so clones, around four fifths of them seen just once; the ten biggest clones take up 4.9%. V shed 9 bases, J shed 5 bases, and the junction held 2 bases outside the gene matches. From germline, CDR1 is LGHNA and CDR2 YNFKEQ. CDR3 length: 12 residues. The sequence was obtained from a woman in her thirties or forties in good health and CMV-seronegative. The sample taken for sequencing was PBMCs. The chain uses TRBV4-2 and TRBJ2-2; TRBD1 aligns across 8 bases. The DNA for the CDR3 is TGTGCCAGTACAGGGGGAACCGGGGAGCTGTTTTTT. Its protein product is CASTGGTGELFF.